This TCR beta chain was identified during a study of T cells after yellow fever vaccination. Study results and limitations: Among all clonotypes, a small share was observed in both CD4 and CD8 compartments.

One entry per CDR3 protein results from TCRdb running MiXCR on the 5' RACE reads. The table records some 160,000 distinct CDR3 sequences, approximately 10% of them present only once. This clonotype was found a few times. Its antigen is not known. CDR3 size: 15 residues. This sequence joins TRBV3-2 and TRBJ2-1; the table's D call of TRBD2 was not tested on the DNA. TRBV3-2 is marked as a pseudogene. The sequencing used CD8+ T cells sorted from PBMCs, collected 45 days after the yellow fever booster vaccination. The source of this sequence is a man aged 18 to 35 who received the YFV17D yellow fever vaccine. CDR3 region: CASSLGGLASNEQFF. The CDR3 DNA reads TGTGCCAGCAGCCTGGGCGGACTAGCAAGCAATGAGCAGTTCTTC.